This T cell receptor beta chain was retrieved from a study of T cell repertoires in cytomegalovirus infection. Study overall: Indications of both CMV infection and matching HLA type were provided by public TCR beta signatures.

The germline gives CDR1 MGHRA, CDR2 YSYEKL. Trimming cost V 4 bases and J 3 bases; bases outside gene matches: 7. CDR3 length: 15 residues. Using its own MiXCR run on the reads, TCRdb lists one record per CDR3 protein. The sample contains about 190,000 distinct CDR3 sequences, about 30% of which appear only once. The table lists this clonotype with a few counts. Its antigen remains unidentified. Regarding the study as a whole: Public TCR beta family frequency separated CMV-and-HLA carriers, including in an independent cohort. In two of eight donors, the top clonotype was HLA-C-restricted CMV-specific.

The sequence was obtained from a human donor in good health (CMV status not recorded). Some clones in this sample may be carry-over from other donors' samples. The V gene is TRBV4-1, the J gene TRBJ2-7, with TRBD1 matching 9 bases. The sequenced sample consisted of PBMCs. The CDR3 DNA reads TGCGCCAGCAGCCCTCGGACAGGGGATTTCTACGAGCAGTACTTC. Translating gives CASSPRTGDFYEQYF.